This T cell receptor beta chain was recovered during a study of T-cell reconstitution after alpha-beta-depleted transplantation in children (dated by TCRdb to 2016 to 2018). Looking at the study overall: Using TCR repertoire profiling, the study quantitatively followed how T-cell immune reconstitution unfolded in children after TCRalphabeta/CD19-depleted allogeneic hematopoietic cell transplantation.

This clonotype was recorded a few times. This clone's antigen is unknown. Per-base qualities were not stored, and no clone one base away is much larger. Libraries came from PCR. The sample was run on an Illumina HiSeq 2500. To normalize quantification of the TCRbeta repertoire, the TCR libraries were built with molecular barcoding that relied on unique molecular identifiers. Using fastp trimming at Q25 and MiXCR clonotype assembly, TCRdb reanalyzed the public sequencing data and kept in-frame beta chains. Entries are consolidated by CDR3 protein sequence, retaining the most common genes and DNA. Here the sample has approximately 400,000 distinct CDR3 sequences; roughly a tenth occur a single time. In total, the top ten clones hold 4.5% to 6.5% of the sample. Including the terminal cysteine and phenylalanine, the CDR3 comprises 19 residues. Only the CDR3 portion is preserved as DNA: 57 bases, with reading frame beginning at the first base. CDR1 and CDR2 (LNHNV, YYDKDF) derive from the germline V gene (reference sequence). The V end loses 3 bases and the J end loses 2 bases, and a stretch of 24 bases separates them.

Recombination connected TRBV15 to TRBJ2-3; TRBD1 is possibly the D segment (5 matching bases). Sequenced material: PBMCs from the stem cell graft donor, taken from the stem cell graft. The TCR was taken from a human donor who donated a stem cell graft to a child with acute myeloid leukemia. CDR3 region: CATSSKPIQAGAVTDTQYF. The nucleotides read TGTGCCACCAGCAGTAAACCAATACAGGCCGGAGCTGTCACAGATACGCAGTATTTT.